The T cell receptor (beta chain) under discussion was sequenced for a study of blood T cell repertoires in COVID-19. Study-wide context: Whether acute or convalescent, the COVID-19 samples came from the United States, Italy and Spain.

Participants were aged about 18 to 100 years from 24 US areas. Cohorts were assigned according to the clinical history that participants reported. Assay: immunoSEQ multiplex PCR; the TCRdb copy retains only in-frame clones and omits some. The sample contains 400,000 to 550,000 clones, approximately 90% of which appear only once. What was sequenced was PBMCs or T cells enriched from blood (not recorded which). The sequence derives from a young woman with acute COVID-19.

The DNA for the CDR3 is TGTGCCAGCTTCCGCCCCGGGGAAGGCGAGCAGTACTTC. It translates to CASFRPGEGEQYF. The rearrangement uses TRBV7-8 and TRBJ2-7; D may be TRBD2 (5 bases). This CDR3 spans 13 amino acids. The V gene lost 8 bases and the J gene lost 6 bases, with 17 bases spanning the gap. Germline CDR1 is SGHVS and CDR2 is FQNEAQ.